This T cell receptor beta chain originates from a study of post-analysis software for immune sequencing data. Study as a whole: Included courses were relapsing-remitting and secondary progressive multiple sclerosis; progressive-relapsing multiple sclerosis was also included.

Comment on this clonotype: Its antigen remains unidentified.

Regarding the study as a whole: People with multiple sclerosis had a significantly lower normalized Chao1 diversity than controls did. Clustering by F measure revealed strong co-clustering among samples prepared together in one batch. With TRBV5-6, TRBV5-1 and TRBV20-1 included, about five TRBV segments were more frequent in patients than in controls.

TCR beta cDNA libraries had unique molecular identifiers. Some 500,000 cDNA molecules were obtained per 1 to 10 million input T cells. MiXCR, run by TCRdb on the PCR reads, gives a single entry per CDR3 protein. The sample yields about 770,000 distinct CDR3 sequences, approximately 44% seen once. V shed 7 bases and J shed 2 bases, with 16 bases lying between them. The germline V gene encodes CDR1 MNHEY and CDR2 SVGAGI. CDR3 size: 15 residues. The sequenced sample consisted of blood. The chain combines TRBV6-5 with TRBJ2-3; D is uncertain. This clonotype originated in a girl aged 5-17 years with multiple sclerosis. CDR3 region: CASTRSVIPTDTQYF. As DNA, the CDR3 is TGTGCCAGCACGAGGTCCGTTATCCCCACAGATACGCAGTATTTT.